The 8 T cell receptor beta chains below all came from one sample that was sequenced in a study of blood T cell repertoires in COVID-19. Clones were sequenced by immunoSEQ multiplex PCR, and TCRdb holds only the in-frame ones, with some missing. The table includes some 200,000 clones, 80% to 90% detected once. Sequencing was performed on PBMCs or T cells enriched from blood (not recorded which). The receptors shown here come from a man in his forties or fifties who had recovered from COVID-19.

The chain couples TRBV11-2 to TRBJ2-1; 7 positions agree with TRBD1. Germline assignment: CDR1 SGHAT and CDR2 FQNNGV. The CDR3 is made up of 15 amino acids. The junction had 5 bases not matched to a gene; V was cut back by 6 bases and J by 0 bases. The CDR3 DNA is TGTGCCAGCAGGAACCGGGACAGCTCCTACAATGAGCAGTTCTTC. Encoded protein: CASRNRDSSYNEQFF. Together with reference TRBV11-2 and TRBJ2-1, the CDR3 gives the full variable domain: EAGVAQSPRYKIIEKRQSVAFWCNPISGHATLYWYQQILGQGPKLLIQFQNNGVVDDSQLPKDRFSAERLKGVDSTLKIQPAKLEDSAVYLCASRNRDSSYNEQFFGPGTRLTVL.

This chain uses TRBV28 with TRBJ1-1; D might be TRBD1 (5 bases). V lost 4 bases to trimming and J lost 7 bases, with 16 bases between them. This CDR3 spans 14 amino acids. Per the germline V gene, CDR1 is MDHEN and CDR2 is SYDVKM. In DNA form, the CDR3 reads TGTGCCAGCAGTTCCCCCCCGCGGGGCTTTGAAGCTTTCTTT. Translation gives CASSSPPRGFEAFF.

The gene calls are TRBV19 and TRBJ2-3; 9 nucleotides line up with TRBD2. Germline CDR1 LNHDA, CDR2 SQIVND (reference sequence). Losses at the gene ends were 0 bases for V and 0 bases for J; bases not matched to a gene: 10. This CDR3 comprises 19 residues. The CDR3 nucleotides are TGTGCCAGTAGTATAGATCTACGTGCGGCGGGAGGGAGCACAGATACGCAGTATTTT. Its translation: CASSIDLRAAGGSTDTQYF.

The V gene is TRBV4-3, the J gene TRBJ2-3, with 7 bases fitting TRBD2. V dropped 5 bases and J dropped 1; count of bases not matched to a gene: 6. This CDR3 contains 15 residues. Germline V lookup: CDR1 LGHNA, CDR2 YSLEER. Written as DNA, the CDR3 is TGCGCCAGCAGCGACCCTAGCGGTCGCACAGATACGCAGTATTTT. Residues: CASSDPSGRTDTQYF.

The rearrangement joins TRBV4-3 to TRBJ1-2; TRBD1 aligns across 9 bases. This CDR3 is 17 amino acids long. Germline CDR1 is LGHNA and CDR2 is YSLEER. The trim removed 0 bases at V and 6 bases at J, leaving 11 bases unmatched. CDR3 in DNA: TGCGCCAGCAGCCAAGAGCCCCCTACAGGGGGCGCGAATGGCTACACCTTC. This translates into CASSQEPPTGGANGYTF.

The chain couples TRBV7-2 to TRBJ2-4; D is possibly TRBD1 (6 bases). Per germline, CDR1 SGHTA and CDR2 FQGNSA. Trimming took off 7 bases at V and 5 bases at J, with 12 bases between the two ends. This CDR3 spans 13 amino acids. The CDR3 sequence: CASTSDRQNIQYF. The CDR3 region has the DNA TGTGCCAGCACCTCCGACAGGCAAAACATTCAGTACTTC.

This clone was observed a single time. The chain recombines TRBV9 with TRBJ2-5; 8 bases align to TRBD2. The V and J ends lost 1 base and 3 bases, in that order; junction bases with no gene match: 5. Per germline, CDR1 SGDLS and CDR2 YYNGEE. This CDR3 comprises 15 residues. CDR3 in amino acids: CASSVFGTREETQYF. The CDR3 DNA reads TGTGCCAGCAGCGTATTTGGGACTAGAGAAGAGACCCAGTACTTC.

The chain links TRBV7-3 to TRBJ2-1, with no clear D. Trimming took off 5 bases at V and 6 bases at J, with 23 bases between the two ends. The length of the CDR3 is 17 residues. Germline CDR1 is SGHTA and CDR2 is FQGTGA. The CDR3: CASSGRKQNESPNEQFF. In nucleotides, the CDR3 is TGTGCCAGCAGCGGCCGAAAACAGAACGAATCTCCCAATGAGCAGTTCTTC.